The 15 T cell receptor beta chains given below trace back to one sample, sequenced in a study of T cell repertoires in cytomegalovirus infection. Their target antigens are unknown. TCRdb independently ran MiXCR on the reads; one entry per CDR3 protein. The data hold under 450,000 distinct CDR3 sequences, with approximately 30% observed a single time. The specimen was cultured PBMCs, collected from culture after CMV antigen stimulation. The receptor set was obtained from a human donor in good health (CMV status not recorded). Some clones in this sample may be carry-over from other donors' samples.

This clonotype was detected ten times or more. The chain employs TRBV7-2 and TRBJ1-3; D not certain. In germline, CDR1 is SGHTA, CDR2 FQGNSA. Trimming removed 1 base at V and 4 bases at J, with 14 bases between. The CDR3 has 16 residues. CDR3 DNA: TGTGCCAGCAGCTTAGGTACCAATCTCGGAGGAAACACCATATATTTT. It is translated as CASSLGTNLGGNTIYF.

This clonotype appeared once. The V call is TRBV5-4, the J call TRBJ2-3, with D hard to call. The CDR3 is made up of 15 amino acids. Between the trimmed V and J ends, which lost 1 base and 4 bases, there was a span of 13 bases. The germline V gene has CDR1 SGHNT and CDR2 YYREEE (reference sequence). The CDR3: CASSLKRVIADTQYF. CDR3 DNA: TGTGCCAGCAGCTTGAAACGGGTTATCGCAGATACGCAGTATTTT.

This clonotype was seen a handful of times. J is TRBJ2-5 and V is TRBV6-2 or TRBV6-3; TRBD1 aligns across 10 bases. From germline, CDR1 is MNHEY and CDR2 SVGEGT. V shed 6 bases and J 4 bases; nucleotides not matched to a gene: 8. The CDR3 sequence is 15 residues long. This CDR3 is CASRSEGQGRETQYF. The DNA for the CDR3 is TGTGCCAGCAGGAGCGAGGGACAGGGGAGAGAGACCCAGTACTTC.

V usage is TRBV7-3 and J usage is TRBJ2-1; 9 bases match TRBD2. CDR1 is SGHTA, CDR2 FQGTGA, per germline. This CDR3 is 16 amino acids long. The ends lost 4 bases at V and 4 bases at J; junction bases unmatched: 8. The DNA for the CDR3 is TGTGCCAGCAGCTCACAAGCGGGAGGAAGGTACAATGAGCAGTTCTTC. It translates to CASSSQAGGRYNEQFF.

As to this clonotype: A clone one base away is much larger, so this may be a read error. This rearrangement joins TRBV13 to TRBJ2-5, with D tentatively TRBD1 (6 bases). The CDR3 length is 16 residues. The V gene's germline CDR1 is PRHDT and CDR2 FYEKMQ (reference sequence). Written as DNA, the CDR3 is TGTGCCAGCAGCACACAGGGTGATTTGAGGGAAGAGACCCAGTGCTTC. Translation gives CASSTQGDLREETQCF. The whole variable domain, filled in from reference TRBV13 and TRBJ2-5, reads AAGVIQSPRHLIKEKRETATLKCYPIPRHDTVYWYQQGPGQDPQFLISFYEKMQSDKGSIPDRFSAQQFSDYHSELNMSSLELGDSALYFCASSTQGDLREETQCFGPGTRLLVL.

This clonotype has just a few counts. This rearrangement joins TRBV28 to TRBJ1-2; D uncertain. V gave up 9 bases and J gave up 7 bases, with 18 bases separating them. The CDR3 consists of 13 residues. Germline V CDR1 and CDR2: MDHEN, SYDVKM. The chain's CDR3 is CASTVLAHRGYTF. The CDR3 coding sequence is TGTGCCAGTACCGTATTAGCCCACCGTGGCTACACCTTC.

This chain joins TRBV7-2 and TRBJ2-3, with D unclear. CDR1 SGHTA and CDR2 FQGNSA come from the germline V gene. This CDR3 has 14 residues. The V and J ends lost 5 bases and 2 bases respectively, with 11 bases between them. The CDR3 DNA reads TGTGCCAGCAGCGACTGGGTCAACACAGATACGCAGTATTTT. Its protein product is CASSDWVNTDTQYF.

At least ten counts were recorded for this clonotype. J is TRBJ2-1 and V is TRBV7-2; D gene uncertain. Trimming pared 0 bases from V and 5 bases from J, leaving 8 bases between. Germline loops: CDR1 SGHTA, CDR2 FQGNSA. This CDR3 comprises 14 residues. Here the CDR3 reads CASSLALRNNEQFF. The CDR3 nucleotides are TGTGCCAGCAGCTTAGCTCTACGAAACAATGAGCAGTTCTTC.

Many counts were recorded for this clonotype. Here the CDR3 reads CASSLQGFEAFF. The CDR3 DNA follows: TGTGCCAGCAGCCTACAGGGGTTTGAAGCTTTCTTT. The chain recombines TRBV14 with TRBJ1-1, with 7 bases lining up with TRBD1. The V gene end was trimmed by 4 bases and the J gene end by 7 bases; junction bases not matched to a gene: 3. From germline, CDR1 is SGHDN and CDR2 FVKESK. CDR3 length: 12 residues.

The table lists this clonotype with a few counts. The chain recombines TRBV19 with TRBJ2-3; the match to TRBD2 covers 13 bases. This CDR3 spans 21 amino acids. V lost 3 bases, J lost 3 bases, and 18 bases stayed unmatched. Per the germline V gene, CDR1 is LNHDA and CDR2 is SQIVND (reference sequence). The chain's CDR3 is CASSISAGLAGVFLPTDTQYF. CDR3 DNA: TGTGCCAGTAGTATCTCCGCAGGACTAGCGGGAGTTTTTCTACCGACAGATACGCAGTATTTT.

The chain is built from TRBV10-3 and TRBJ1-6; D unclear. Trimming pared 10 bases from V and 0 bases from J, leaving 10 bases between. Germline V gene data show CDR1 as ENHRY and CDR2 as SYGVKD. CDR3 length: 14 residues. In DNA form, the CDR3 reads TGTGCCACCAGACGGAGCTCCTATAATTCACCCCTCCACTTT. It encodes CATRRSSYNSPLHF.

The CDR3 DNA reads as TGCGCCAGCAGCCAAGAGAGGGCAACTAATGAAAAACTGTTTTTT. Amino acid sequence: CASSQERATNEKLFF. The rearrangement uses TRBV4-3 and TRBJ1-4, with D unresolved. The germline gives CDR1 LGHNA, CDR2 YSLEER. The V end lost 0 bases, the J end lost 0 bases, and 5 bases lay between the germline ends. This CDR3 contains 15 residues.

This clonotype was counted a few times. V gene TRBV7-4 combines with J gene TRBJ2-1; TRBD1 matches 7 bases. Germline V gene data show CDR1 as SGHVT and CDR2 as SQSDAQ. This CDR3 spans 16 amino acids. V was clipped by 2 bases and J by 6 bases; unmatched bases: 10. Here the CDR3 DNA reads TGTGCCAGCAGCTTATGGAAAGGGGGCACCCTCAATGAGCAGTTCTTC. Translating it yields CASSLWKGGTLNEQFF.

This clonotype was counted between two and nine times. The DNA for the CDR3 is TGTGCCAGCAGCTTAGCGGTAGCGGGAAGCACAGATACGCAGTATTTT. Protein sequence: CASSLAVAGSTDTQYF. The V call is TRBV7-6, the J call TRBJ2-3; 8 nucleotides agree with TRBD2. Germline-derived CDR1 and CDR2 are SGHVS and FNYEAQ. With 0 bases clipped from V and 0 bases from J, the junction kept 2 bases outside the gene matches. This CDR3 is built from 16 residues.

V is TRBV27 and J is TRBJ2-5; TRBD2 agrees at 7 bases. The CDR3 extends over 13 amino acids. V lost 5 bases and J lost 4; bases outside the gene matches: 4. Looked up from germline, CDR1 is MNHEY and CDR2 is SMNVEV (reference sequence). CDR3 loop: CASSRGVRETQYF. The DNA for the CDR3 is TGTGCCAGCAGTCGGGGGGTTCGAGAGACCCAGTACTTC.